This TCR beta chain was identified during a study of shared clonotypes between healthy human individuals. On this clone: Its antigen is unidentified.

General study results and limits: Generation probabilities were higher for clonotypes shared across all four sorted-subset donors than for unshared ones.

Profiling relied on immunoSEQ multiplex PCR, and the TCRdb table lists in-frame clones only, not all of them. Of around 690,000 clones in the sample, less than 95% were seen once. The clonotype comes from a young man in good health. Some clones in this sample may be carry-over from other donors' samples. The sample taken for sequencing was memory CD8+ T cells from PBMCs. Described subset: CD45RO+ cells pooled with CCR7-negative TemRA cells.

CDR3 in DNA: TGTGCCAGCAGAATAGCGGGAAACTACGAGCAGTACTTC. Protein sequence: CASRIAGNYEQYF. V gene TRBV2 combines with J gene TRBJ2-7; 8 bases are a match to TRBD2. Germline loops: CDR1 SNHLY, CDR2 FYNNEI. The CDR3 consists of 13 residues. The junction had 4 bases not matched to a gene; V was cut back by 6 bases and J by 3 bases.